This is a list of T cell receptor beta chains from one sample in a study of graft-versus-host responses after intestinal transplantation. These receptors lack a known antigen. Generated by immunoSEQ multiplex PCR, the TCRdb table keeps only in-frame clones and is missing some. The sample carries approximately 97,000 clones, less than 95% recorded once. The sequencing used unstimulated CD8+ T cells sorted from spleen or lymph node cells, collected before transplant. Receptor source: a human donor who was the organ donor for an intestinal transplant. CDR3s include the opening cysteine and the closing phenylalanine or tryptophan. The D gene is left open where the match is weak. A row's size may be missing; if present it is once, few, many or a size class.

J gene: TRBJ2-4; V gene: TRBV5-1; D gene: .; clone size: .; CDR3 DNA: TGCGCCAGCAGCTTGGCCCGGATTGTTGAAGGGGATGTGGGAAACATTCAGTACTTC; CDR3 protein: CASSLARIVEGDVGNIQYF
J gene: TRBJ1-2; V gene: TRBV29-1; D gene: .; clone size: .; CDR3 DNA: TGCAGCGTTGAAGATCTGAGGGGGTCGATTGGCTACACCTTC; CDR3 protein: CSVEDLRGSIGYTF
J gene: TRBJ2-7; V gene: TRBV6-1; D gene: .; clone size: .; CDR3 DNA: TGTGCCAGCAGTGAAGGTTTTACCTACGAGCAGTACTTC; CDR3 protein: CASSEGFTYEQYF
J gene: TRBJ1-2; V gene: TRBV6-1; D gene: TRBD1; clone size: .; CDR3 DNA: TGTGCCAGCAGTCTGACAGGGAGGTATGGCTACACCTTC; CDR3 protein: CASSLTGRYGYTF
J gene: TRBJ2-2; V gene: TRBV11-3; D gene: .; clone size: .; CDR3 DNA: TGTGCCAGCAGCTTATCGCTAGCCGGGGAGCTGTTTTTT; CDR3 protein: CASSLSLAGELFF
J gene: TRBJ1-6; V gene: TRBV10-1; D gene: .; clone size: .; CDR3 DNA: TGCGCCAGCAGTGACGGCCCAGGGAAGGATTCACCCCTCCACTTT; CDR3 protein: CASSDGPGKDSPLHF
J gene: TRBJ1-2; V gene: TRBV4-1; D gene: .; clone size: .; CDR3 DNA: TGCGCCAGCAGCCCTCAAGTCACCGAGCGCTACACCTTC; CDR3 protein: CASSPQVTERYTF
J gene: TRBJ2-1; V gene: TRBV9; D gene: TRBD2; clone size: .; CDR3 DNA: TGTGCCAGCAGCGTAGTGGGTAAAGCGGGAGGCACAATCTTCAATGAGCAGTTCTTC; CDR3 protein: CASSVVGKAGGTIFNEQFF
J gene: TRBJ1-6; V gene: TRBV13; D gene: .; clone size: .; CDR3 DNA: TGTGCCAGCAGCGAACGGGATTCACCCCTCCACTTT; CDR3 protein: CASSERDSPLHF
J gene: TRBJ2-1; V gene: TRBV30; D gene: TRBD2; clone size: .; CDR3 DNA: TGTGCCTGGAGTTTGACTAGCTTAGAGCAGTTCTTC; CDR3 protein: CAWSLTSLEQFF
J gene: TRBJ1-1; V gene: TRBV11-2; D gene: .; clone size: .; CDR3 DNA: TGTGCCAGCAGGGGTACAGGGTTGAACACTGAAGCTTTCTTT; CDR3 protein: CASRGTGLNTEAFF
J gene: TRBJ2-3; V gene: TRBV5-8; D gene: TRBD2; clone size: .; CDR3 DNA: TGTGCCAGCAGCTTGGAACTAGCGGGGGAAATGGATACGCAGTATTTT; CDR3 protein: CASSLELAGEMDTQYF
J gene: TRBJ1-4; V gene: TRBV7-9; D gene: TRBD1; clone size: .; CDR3 DNA: TGTGCCAGCAGCTTAGTCGGAGTTGTTCAGGGGGGTGAAAAACTGTTTTTT; CDR3 protein: CASSLVGVVQGGEKLFF
J gene: TRBJ2-7; V gene: TRBV7-8; D gene: .; clone size: once; CDR3 DNA: TGTGCCAGCAGCTACCAGACAGGTTGGGCCTACGAGCAGTACTTC; CDR3 protein: CASSYQTGWAYEQYF
J gene: TRBJ1-2; V gene: TRBV5-4; D gene: .; clone size: .; CDR3 DNA: TGTGCCAGCAGCCAAACAGGGACCTATGGCTACACCTTC; CDR3 protein: CASSQTGTYGYTF
J gene: TRBJ2-7; V gene: TRBV10-3; D gene: TRBD1; clone size: .; CDR3 DNA: TGTGCCATGGGGACAGGTGGGGGCTACGAGCAGTACTTC; CDR3 protein: CAMGTGGGYEQYF
J gene: TRBJ1-1; V gene: TRBV6-5; D gene: .; clone size: once; CDR3 DNA: TGTGCCAGCAAACACCAGGGTCCAAACACTGAAGCTTTCTTT; CDR3 protein: CASKHQGPNTEAFF
J gene: TRBJ2-1; V gene: TRBV28; D gene: TRBD2; clone size: .; CDR3 DNA: TGTGCCAGCAGCCCTGAGGGAGGGCCCCTCAATGAGCAGTTCTTC; CDR3 protein: CASSPEGGPLNEQFF
J gene: TRBJ2-1; V gene: TRBV7-6; D gene: TRBD2; clone size: .; CDR3 DNA: TGTGCCAGCAGCTTAGGGACTAGCGGGAGAAGTGAGCAGTTCTTC; CDR3 protein: CASSLGTSGRSEQFF
J gene: TRBJ1-6; V gene: TRBV2; D gene: TRBD1; clone size: once; CDR3 DNA: TGTGCCAGCTCTGGGACAGGGGGTAATTCACCCCTCCACTTT; CDR3 protein: CASSGTGGNSPLHF
J gene: TRBJ2-1; V gene: TRBV11-2; D gene: .; clone size: .; CDR3 DNA: TGTGCCAGCAGCCTATCGGACTTCTCTTTCGGGGATGAGCAGTTCTTC; CDR3 protein: CASSLSDFSFGDEQFF
J gene: TRBJ2-7; V gene: TRBV15; D gene: .; clone size: .; CDR3 DNA: TGTGCCACCAGTACCGGGGTAGCGCTCTACGAGCAGTACTTC; CDR3 protein: CATSTGVALYEQYF
J gene: TRBJ2-5; V gene: TRBV13; D gene: TRBD2; clone size: .; CDR3 DNA: TGTGCCAGCAGCCGACTAGCGGAGACCCAGTACTTC; CDR3 protein: CASSRLAETQYF
J gene: TRBJ2-5; V gene: TRBV7-9; D gene: .; clone size: once; CDR3 DNA: TGTGCCAGCAGCACACGTCGACAGGAAGAGACCCAGTACTTC; CDR3 protein: CASSTRRQEETQYF
J gene: TRBJ2-1; V gene: TRBV15; D gene: TRBD2; clone size: .; CDR3 DNA: TGTGCCACCAGCAGAGATCTACGAGCGGGGGGCTCGTTTTACAATGAGCAGTTCTTC; CDR3 protein: CATSRDLRAGGSFYNEQFF
J gene: TRBJ2-1; V gene: TRBV11-2; D gene: .; clone size: .; CDR3 DNA: TGTGCCAGCAGCTCCCAATCCAATGAGCAGTTCTTC; CDR3 protein: CASSSQSNEQFF
J gene: TRBJ1-1; V gene: TRBV6-1; D gene: TRBD1; clone size: .; CDR3 DNA: TGTGCCAGCGGGTTGACAGGGGCGGTGAACACTGAAGCTTTCTTT; CDR3 protein: CASGLTGAVNTEAFF
J gene: TRBJ2-7; V gene: TRBV7-3; D gene: TRBD2; clone size: .; CDR3 DNA: TGTGCCAGCAGCTCGGGACTAGCGGGAAGAAACGAGCAGTACTTC; CDR3 protein: CASSSGLAGRNEQYF
J gene: TRBJ2-7; V gene: TRBV9; D gene: TRBD2; clone size: .; CDR3 DNA: TGTGCCAACAGCGCCGGACTAGCGGATTATTACGAGCAGTACTTC; CDR3 protein: CANSAGLADYYEQYF
J gene: TRBJ1-4; V gene: TRBV7-2; D gene: .; clone size: few; CDR3 DNA: TGTGCCAGCAGCCAACTCCCTGCAACTAATGAAAAACTGTTTTTT; CDR3 protein: CASSQLPATNEKLFF
J gene: TRBJ2-7; V gene: TRBV19; D gene: TRBD1; clone size: .; CDR3 DNA: TGTGCCAGTAGATCCGGGACAGGGTCCTCCTACGAGCAGTACTTC; CDR3 protein: CASRSGTGSSYEQYF
J gene: TRBJ2-1; V gene: TRBV27; D gene: TRBD2; clone size: .; CDR3 DNA: TGTGCCAGCAGTCTTAGCGGGCTTCCCTACAATGAGCAGTTCTTC; CDR3 protein: CASSLSGLPYNEQFF
J gene: TRBJ2-3; V gene: TRBV5-6; D gene: TRBD1; clone size: .; CDR3 DNA: TGTGCCAGCAGCGAAGGCCGGACAGGGGCCACATACATCCCAGATACGCAGTATTTT; CDR3 protein: CASSEGRTGATYIPDTQYF
J gene: TRBJ2-7; V gene: TRBV11-3; D gene: .; clone size: once; CDR3 DNA: TGTGCCAGCAGCTTAGGATCTGAGGTGTGGGCAGCGGACTCCTACGAGCAGTACTTC; CDR3 protein: CASSLGSEVWAADSYEQYF
J gene: TRBJ1-4; V gene: TRBV27; D gene: TRBD1; clone size: .; CDR3 DNA: TGTGCCAGCAGTCCGACAGGGTGGGGACTTAATGAAAAACTGTTTTTT; CDR3 protein: CASSPTGWGLNEKLFF
J gene: TRBJ2-7; V gene: TRBV28; D gene: TRBD2; clone size: .; CDR3 DNA: TGTGCCAGCAAGGATTCCTCTAGCGGGAGTCATTACGAGCAGTACTTC; CDR3 protein: CASKDSSSGSHYEQYF
J gene: TRBJ1-2; V gene: TRBV6-1; D gene: TRBD1; clone size: .; CDR3 DNA: TGTGCCAGCAGTGAATTGTTCTGGGACAGGGGACAGGGCTACACCTTC; CDR3 protein: CASSELFWDRGQGYTF
J gene: TRBJ2-7; V gene: TRBV2; D gene: .; clone size: .; CDR3 DNA: TGTGCCAGCAGTGATGGCGGGATCGGCGAGCAGTACTTC; CDR3 protein: CASSDGGIGEQYF
J gene: TRBJ2-1; V gene: TRBV7-9; D gene: TRBD2; clone size: .; CDR3 DNA: TGTGCCAGCAGCTTATCAGCGGGGGGCCCAAATGAGCAGTTCTTC; CDR3 protein: CASSLSAGGPNEQFF
J gene: TRBJ2-5; V gene: TRBV14; D gene: .; clone size: .; CDR3 DNA: TGTGCCAGCAGCCAAGATTTAATCCAGAAAGAGACCCAGTACTTC; CDR3 protein: CASSQDLIQKETQYF
J gene: TRBJ2-7; V gene: TRBV7-6; D gene: .; clone size: .; CDR3 DNA: TGTGCCAGCAGCGACCCTAGTCGGGACGGAGGGTACGAGCAGTACTTC; CDR3 protein: CASSDPSRDGGYEQYF
J gene: TRBJ2-7; V gene: TRBV11-2; D gene: TRBD2; clone size: .; CDR3 DNA: TGTGCCAGCAGCTTACCGGGACTAGCGGTGGACTCCTACGAGCAGTACTTC; CDR3 protein: CASSLPGLAVDSYEQYF
J gene: TRBJ2-7; V gene: TRBV7-6; D gene: .; clone size: .; CDR3 DNA: TGTGCCAGCAGCGCCCTAGCTATATCCACCTACGAGCAGTACTTC; CDR3 protein: CASSALAISTYEQYF
J gene: TRBJ1-1; V gene: TRBV7-8; D gene: .; clone size: .; CDR3 DNA: TGTGCCAGCAGCTTAGGTGGCAGGGGGAACACTGAAGCTTTCTTT; CDR3 protein: CASSLGGRGNTEAFF
J gene: TRBJ2-1; V gene: TRBV5-5; D gene: TRBD2; clone size: .; CDR3 DNA: TGTGCCAGCAGCGACCTCCCTAGCGGGATCTACAATGAGCAGTTCTTC; CDR3 protein: CASSDLPSGIYNEQFF
J gene: TRBJ1-1; V gene: TRBV28; D gene: .; clone size: .; CDR3 DNA: TGTGCCAGCAAGGCGGAGGTTGGCATGAACACTGAAGCTTTCTTT; CDR3 protein: CASKAEVGMNTEAFF
J gene: TRBJ1-2; V gene: TRBV11-2; D gene: .; clone size: .; CDR3 DNA: TGTGCCAGCAGCCGGGGAGGGGGAGCTAACTATGGCTACACCTTC; CDR3 protein: CASSRGGGANYGYTF
J gene: TRBJ1-2; V gene: TRBV2; D gene: TRBD1; clone size: .; CDR3 DNA: TGTGCCAGCACCGGACAGGGGGCGAATCGTGGCTACACCTTC; CDR3 protein: CASTGQGANRGYTF
J gene: TRBJ2-1; V gene: TRBV11-3; D gene: TRBD2; clone size: .; CDR3 DNA: TGTGCCAGCAGCTTAGAGTTGGTGCTAGCGGGGGGGGTTTCCTACAATGAGCAGTTCTTC; CDR3 protein: CASSLELVLAGGVSYNEQFF